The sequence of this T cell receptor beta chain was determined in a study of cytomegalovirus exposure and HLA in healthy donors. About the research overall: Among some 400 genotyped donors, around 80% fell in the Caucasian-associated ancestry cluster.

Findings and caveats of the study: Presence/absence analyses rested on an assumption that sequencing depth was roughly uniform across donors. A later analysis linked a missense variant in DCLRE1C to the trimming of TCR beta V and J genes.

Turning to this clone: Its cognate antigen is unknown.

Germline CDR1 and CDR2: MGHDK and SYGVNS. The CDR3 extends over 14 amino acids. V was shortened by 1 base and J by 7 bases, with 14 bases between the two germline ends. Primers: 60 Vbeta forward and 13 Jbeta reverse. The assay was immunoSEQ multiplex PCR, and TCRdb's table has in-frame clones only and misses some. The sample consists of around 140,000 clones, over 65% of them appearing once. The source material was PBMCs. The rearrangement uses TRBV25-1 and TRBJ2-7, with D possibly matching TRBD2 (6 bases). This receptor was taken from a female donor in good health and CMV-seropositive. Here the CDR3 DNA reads TGTGCCAGCAGTGAATTTGCGGGGTCTTGGGAGCAGTACTTC. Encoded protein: CASSEFAGSWEQYF.